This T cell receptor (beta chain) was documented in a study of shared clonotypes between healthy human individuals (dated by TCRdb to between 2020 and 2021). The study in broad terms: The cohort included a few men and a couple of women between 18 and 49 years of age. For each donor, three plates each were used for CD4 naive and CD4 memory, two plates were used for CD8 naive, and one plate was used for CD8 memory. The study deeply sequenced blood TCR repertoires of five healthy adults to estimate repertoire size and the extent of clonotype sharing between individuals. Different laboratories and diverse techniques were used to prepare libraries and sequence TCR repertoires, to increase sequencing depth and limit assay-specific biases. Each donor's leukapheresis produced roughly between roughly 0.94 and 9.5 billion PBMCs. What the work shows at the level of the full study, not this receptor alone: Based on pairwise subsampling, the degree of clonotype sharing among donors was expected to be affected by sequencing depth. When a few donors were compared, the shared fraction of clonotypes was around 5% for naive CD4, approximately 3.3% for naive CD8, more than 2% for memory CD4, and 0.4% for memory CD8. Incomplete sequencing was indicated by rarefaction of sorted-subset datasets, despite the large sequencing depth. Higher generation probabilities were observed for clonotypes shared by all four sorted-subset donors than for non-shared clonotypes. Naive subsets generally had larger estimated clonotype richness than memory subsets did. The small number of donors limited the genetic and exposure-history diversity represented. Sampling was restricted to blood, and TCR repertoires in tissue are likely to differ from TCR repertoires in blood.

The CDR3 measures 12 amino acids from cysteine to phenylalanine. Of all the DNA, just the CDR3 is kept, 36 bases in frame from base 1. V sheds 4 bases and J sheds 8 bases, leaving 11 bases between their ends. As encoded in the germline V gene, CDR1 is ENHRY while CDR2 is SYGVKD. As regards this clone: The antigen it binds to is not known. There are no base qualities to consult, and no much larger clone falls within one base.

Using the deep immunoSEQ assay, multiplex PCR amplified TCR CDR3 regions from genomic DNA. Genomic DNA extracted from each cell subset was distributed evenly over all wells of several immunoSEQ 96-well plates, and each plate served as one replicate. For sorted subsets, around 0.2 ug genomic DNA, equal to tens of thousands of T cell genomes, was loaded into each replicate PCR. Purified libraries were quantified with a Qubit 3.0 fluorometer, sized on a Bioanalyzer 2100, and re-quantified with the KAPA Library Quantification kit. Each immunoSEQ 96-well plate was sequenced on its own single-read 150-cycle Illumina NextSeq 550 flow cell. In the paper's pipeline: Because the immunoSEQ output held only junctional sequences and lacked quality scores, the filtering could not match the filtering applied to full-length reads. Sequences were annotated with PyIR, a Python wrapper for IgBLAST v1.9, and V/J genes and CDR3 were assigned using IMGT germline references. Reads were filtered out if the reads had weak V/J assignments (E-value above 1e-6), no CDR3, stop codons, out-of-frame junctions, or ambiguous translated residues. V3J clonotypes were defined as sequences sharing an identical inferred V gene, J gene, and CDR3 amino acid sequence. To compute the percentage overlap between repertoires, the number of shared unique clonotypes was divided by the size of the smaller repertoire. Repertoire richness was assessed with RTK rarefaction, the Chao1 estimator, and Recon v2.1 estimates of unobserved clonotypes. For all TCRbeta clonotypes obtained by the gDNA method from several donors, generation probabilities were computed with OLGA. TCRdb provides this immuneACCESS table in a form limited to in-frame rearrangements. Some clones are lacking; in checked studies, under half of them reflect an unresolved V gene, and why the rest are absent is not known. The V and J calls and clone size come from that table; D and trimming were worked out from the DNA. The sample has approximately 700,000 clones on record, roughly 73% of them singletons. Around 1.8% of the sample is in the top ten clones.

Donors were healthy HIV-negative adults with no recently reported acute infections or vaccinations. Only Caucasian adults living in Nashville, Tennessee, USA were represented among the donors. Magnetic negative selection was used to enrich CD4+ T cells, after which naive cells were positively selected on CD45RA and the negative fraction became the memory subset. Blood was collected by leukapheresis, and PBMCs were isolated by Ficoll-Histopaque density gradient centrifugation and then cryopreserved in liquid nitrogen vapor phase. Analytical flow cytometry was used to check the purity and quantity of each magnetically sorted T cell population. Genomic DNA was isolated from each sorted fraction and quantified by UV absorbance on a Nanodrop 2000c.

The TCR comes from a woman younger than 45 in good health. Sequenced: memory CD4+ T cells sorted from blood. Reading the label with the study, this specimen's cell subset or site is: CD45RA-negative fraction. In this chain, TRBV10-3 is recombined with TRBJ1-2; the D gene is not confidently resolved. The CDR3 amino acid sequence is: CAISAEARGYTF. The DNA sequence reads TGTGCCATCAGTGCTGAAGCCCGGGGCTACACCTTC.